Sequencing of this TCR beta chain was carried out in a study of identical twins (dated by TCRdb to 2016 to 2017). Context from the whole study: To test whether fetal clonotypes persist, the study used deep sequencing on TCR alpha and beta repertoires from monozygotic twins, unrelated adults of various ages, and cord blood. To rule out contamination, the twin experiments were replicated at different times with different library preparation protocols.

To note about this clonotype: What this receptor recognizes is not known. There are no base qualities to consult, and no much larger clone falls within one base.

The paper's findings and limits, for the study overall: Abundant cord blood beta clonotypes had fewer insertions, young adult naive repertoires showed a similar but weaker trend, and memory repertoires showed no such trend. Zero-insertion analyses could be partly confounded by invariant T cells such as MAIT and iNKT, though diverse VJ usage argued against such confounding for most clonotypes. Compared with coincidental sharing between unrelated individuals, out-of-frame TCR alpha sequences shared between twins had an excess of sequences with low generation probability. In monozygotic twins, out-of-frame TCR alpha sharing was systematically underestimated by recombination models, although the models agreed with sharing between unrelated individuals. In beta out-of-frame sequences, excess twin sharing was weaker, because having fewer shared sequences lowered the signal-to-noise ratio. Conclusions relied on cross-sectional statistical analysis, since the same donors could not be followed over many years.

V is cut by 6 bases and J by 5 bases, and the space between the germline ends is 20 bases. Per the germline V gene (reference sequence), DFQATT is the CDR1 and SNEGSKA is the CDR2. The CDR3 measures 14 amino acids from cysteine to phenylalanine. Just CDR3 DNA is preserved here, 42 bases in frame from base 1. Only healthy Caucasian donors were included. Using Miltenyi CD45RO+ enrichment and human naive T-cell isolation kits, memory (CD45RO+) and naive T cells were isolated from PBMC. Libraries were prepared through 5' RACE. Sequencing was carried out with an Illumina HiSeq 2000. Template switching added a universal primer binding site, and the final cDNA carried a unique molecular identifier that allowed TCR cDNA molecules to be counted accurately. Specific primers in the conserved constant-segment region were used to synthesize first-strand cDNA for the TCR alpha and beta chains. To control for contamination, every cDNA library was double barcoded, receiving both a SMART-Mk sample barcode and Illumina barcodes. TruSeq adapter sequences and Illumina sample barcodes were added in two successive PCR steps. The TCR alpha and beta cDNA libraries were sequenced on the Illumina HiSeq platform using custom primers. Concerning the study's data processing: MiGEC was used to process raw reads and extract unique molecular identifiers, and MiXCR was used to find CDR3 positions. For each individual, recombination models were inferred using an EM algorithm with the repgenHMM and IGoR tools. The tcR package in R was used for shared clonotype analysis, with sharing normalized by the product of cloneset sizes. To study raw recombination free of thymic and clonal selection effects, out-of-frame nonproductive sequences were analyzed. TCRdb ran its own pipeline on the public reads, namely fastp trimming at Q25 and MiXCR clone calling, and kept in-frame beta chains. Rows are unified per CDR3 protein, each entry keeping the most common DNA and genes. What appears here as the V and J calls and clone size reflects TCRdb's work, not the paper's. Present in this sample are approximately 240,000 distinct CDR3 sequences, over 11% of which were seen just once. 7% to 9.5% of the sample rests with the top ten.

The sequenced sample was memory (CD45RO+) T cells sorted from blood. This specimen's cell subset or site label, per the study, means: CD45RO+ enriched T cells. The receptor chain draws on TRBV20-1 and TRBJ2-7; tentative D gene TRBD2, with 6 bases matching. This sequence was found in a young woman in good health. The CDR3 corresponds to CSAQAPGLANEQYF. The nucleotide sequence reads TGCAGTGCGCAAGCGCCGGGACTTGCGAACGAGCAGTACTTC.